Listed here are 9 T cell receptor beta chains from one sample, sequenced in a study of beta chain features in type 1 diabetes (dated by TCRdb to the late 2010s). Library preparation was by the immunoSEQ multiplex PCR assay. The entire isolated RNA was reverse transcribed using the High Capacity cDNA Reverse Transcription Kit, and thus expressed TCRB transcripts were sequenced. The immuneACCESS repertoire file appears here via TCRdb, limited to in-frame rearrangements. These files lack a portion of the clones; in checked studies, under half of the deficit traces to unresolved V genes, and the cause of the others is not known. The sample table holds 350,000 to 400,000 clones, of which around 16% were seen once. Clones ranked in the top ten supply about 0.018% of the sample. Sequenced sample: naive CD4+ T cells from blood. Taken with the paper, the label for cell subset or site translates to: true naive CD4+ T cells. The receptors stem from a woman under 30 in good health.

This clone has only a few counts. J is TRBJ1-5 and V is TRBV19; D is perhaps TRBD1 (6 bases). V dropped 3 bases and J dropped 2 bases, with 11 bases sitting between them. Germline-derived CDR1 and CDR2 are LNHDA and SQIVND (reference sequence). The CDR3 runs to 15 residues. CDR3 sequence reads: CASSIVQGGNQPQHF. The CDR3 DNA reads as TGTGCCAGTAGTATCGTACAGGGTGGCAATCAGCCCCAGCATTTT.

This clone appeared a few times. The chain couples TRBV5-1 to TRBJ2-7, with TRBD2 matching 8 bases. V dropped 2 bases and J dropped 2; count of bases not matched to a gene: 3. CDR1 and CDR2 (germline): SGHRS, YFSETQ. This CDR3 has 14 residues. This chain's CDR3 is CASSLAGEPYEQYF. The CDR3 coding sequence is TGCGCCAGCAGCTTAGCGGGAGAACCCTACGAGCAGTACTTC.

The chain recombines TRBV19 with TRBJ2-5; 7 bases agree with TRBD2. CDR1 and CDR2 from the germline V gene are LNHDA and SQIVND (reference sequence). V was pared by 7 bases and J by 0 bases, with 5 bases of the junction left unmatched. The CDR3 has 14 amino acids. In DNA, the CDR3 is TGTGCCAGTACCCGTAGCGGGTACCAAGAGACCCAGTACTTC. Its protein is CASTRSGYQETQYF.

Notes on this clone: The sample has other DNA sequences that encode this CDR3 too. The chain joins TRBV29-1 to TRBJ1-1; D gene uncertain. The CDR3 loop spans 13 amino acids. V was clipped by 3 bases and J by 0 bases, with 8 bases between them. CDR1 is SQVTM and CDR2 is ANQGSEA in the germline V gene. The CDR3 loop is CSVEPRMNTEAFF. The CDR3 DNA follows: TGCAGCGTTGAGCCGAGAATGAACACTGAAGCTTTCTTT.

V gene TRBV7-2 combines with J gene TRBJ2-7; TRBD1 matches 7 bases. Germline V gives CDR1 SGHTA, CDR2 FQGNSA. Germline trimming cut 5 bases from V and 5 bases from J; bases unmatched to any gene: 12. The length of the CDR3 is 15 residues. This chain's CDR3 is CASSPQPFDRDEQYF. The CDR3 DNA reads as TGTGCCAGCAGCCCTCAACCCTTCGACAGGGACGAGCAGTACTTC. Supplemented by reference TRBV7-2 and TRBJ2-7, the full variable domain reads GAGVSQSPSNKVTEKGKDVELRCDPISGHTALYWYRQSLGQGLEFLIYFQGNSAPDKSGLPSDRFSAERTGGSVSTLTIQRTQQEDSAVYLCASSPQPFDRDEQYFGPGTRLTVT.

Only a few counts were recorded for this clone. The CDR3 is CASSPWTGEGYTF. The DNA for the CDR3 is TGTGCCAGCAGCCCTTGGACAGGGGAAGGCTACACCTTC. This chain links TRBV7-2 with TRBJ1-2; 9 bases agree with TRBD1. J lost 8 bases, V lost 5 bases, and 6 bases had no gene match. The CDR3 runs to 13 residues. Germline loops: CDR1 SGHTA, CDR2 FQGNSA.

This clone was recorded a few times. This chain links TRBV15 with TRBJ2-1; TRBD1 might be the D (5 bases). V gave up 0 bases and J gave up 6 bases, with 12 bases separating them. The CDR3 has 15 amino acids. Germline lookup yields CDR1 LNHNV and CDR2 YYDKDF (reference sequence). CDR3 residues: CATSRDRATGNEQFF. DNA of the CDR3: TGTGCCACCAGCAGAGACAGGGCCACAGGCAATGAGCAGTTCTTC. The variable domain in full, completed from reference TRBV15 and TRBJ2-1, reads DAMVIQNPRYQVTQFGKPVTLSCSQTLNHNVMYWYQQKSSQAPKLLFHYYDKDFNNEADTPDNFQSRRPNTSFCFLDIRSPGLGDTAMYLCATSRDRATGNEQFFGPGTRLTVL.

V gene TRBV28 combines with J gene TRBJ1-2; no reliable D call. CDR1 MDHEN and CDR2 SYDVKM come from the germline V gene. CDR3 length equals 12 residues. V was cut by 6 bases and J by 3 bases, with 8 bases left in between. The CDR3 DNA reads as TGTGCCAGCAGCTGGGCAGACTATGGCTACACCTTC. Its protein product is CASSWADYGYTF.

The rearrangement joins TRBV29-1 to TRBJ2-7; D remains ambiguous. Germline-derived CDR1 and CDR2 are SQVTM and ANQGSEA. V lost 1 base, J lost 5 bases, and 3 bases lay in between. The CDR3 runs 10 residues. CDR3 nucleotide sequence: TGCAGCGTTGAAGCTAACGAGCAGTACTTC. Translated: CSVEANEQYF.